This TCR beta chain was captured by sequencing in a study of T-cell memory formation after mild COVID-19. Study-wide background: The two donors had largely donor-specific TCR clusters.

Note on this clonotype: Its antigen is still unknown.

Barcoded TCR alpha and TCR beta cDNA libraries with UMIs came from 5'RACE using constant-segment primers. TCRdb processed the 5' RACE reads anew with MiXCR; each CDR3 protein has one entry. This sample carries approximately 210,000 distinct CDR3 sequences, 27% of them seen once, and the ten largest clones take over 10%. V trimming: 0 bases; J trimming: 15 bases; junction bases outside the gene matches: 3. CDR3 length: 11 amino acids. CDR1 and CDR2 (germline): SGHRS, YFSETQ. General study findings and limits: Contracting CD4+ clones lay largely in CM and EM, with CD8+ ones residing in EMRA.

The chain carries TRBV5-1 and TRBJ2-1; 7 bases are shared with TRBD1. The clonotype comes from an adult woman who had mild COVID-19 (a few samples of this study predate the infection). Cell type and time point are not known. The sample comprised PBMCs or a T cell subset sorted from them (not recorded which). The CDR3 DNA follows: TGCGCCAGCAGCTTGGAAGGGGGCATGTTCTTC. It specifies CASSLEGGMFF.